This T cell receptor (beta chain) was sequenced for a study of memory CD4+ T cells and cytomegalovirus serostatus. Some clones are missing from TCRdb's copy, which holds only in-frame ones; the method was immunoSEQ multiplex PCR. The sample holds approximately 61,000 clones, roughly 75% seen once. Single viable CD3+CD4+CD8-CD45RO+ cells were sorted as the memory CD4+ T cells. The TCR comes from an adult in good health and CMV-seronegative. Some clones in this sample may be carry-over from other donors' samples. The sequenced material came from memory CD4+ T cells from blood.

CDR3 residues: CASSYLDSLNEQFF. CDR3 coding DNA: TGTGCCAGCAGTTACCTCGACAGTCTCAATGAGCAGTTCTTC. This chain uses TRBV27 with TRBJ2-1; D is perhaps TRBD1 (5 bases). Germline CDR1 reads MNHEY; CDR2 reads SMNVEV (reference sequence). The length of the CDR3 is 14 residues. The germline V and J ends were trimmed by 4 bases and 6 bases, with 13 bases remaining between them.